The rows below give T cell receptor beta chains drawn from one sample of a study of beta chain features in type 1 diabetes. The protocol was immunoSEQ multiplex PCR, while the TCRdb copy is restricted to in-frame clones and leaves out a portion. The sample holds around 150,000 clones, less than 9% seen once. Sequenced: central memory CD4+ T cells from blood. All receptors come from a young woman in good health. CDR3s include the opening cysteine and the closing phenylalanine or tryptophan. Fields, in order: D gene, J gene, V gene, clone size, CDR3 DNA, CDR3 protein. D genes are given only for firm matches. A row's size may be missing; if present it is once, few, many or a size class.

>-|TRBJ1-5|TRBV29-1|few
TGCAGCGTCCGGACAGGCAATCAGCCCCAGCATTTT
CSVRTGNQPQHF
>-|TRBJ1-1|TRBV14|-
TGTGCCAGCGGCAGGGATCGGACTGAAGCTTTCTTT
CASGRDRTEAFF
>TRBD2|TRBJ2-2|TRBV30|few
TGTGCCTGCCCCCCCGGTGGGAGGGCCACCGGGGAGCTGTTTTTT
CACPPGGRATGELFF
>-|TRBJ2-7|TRBV2|few
TGTGCCAGCAGTGAAAACAGGGTGGGTTTTATCGAGCAGTACTTC
CASSENRVGFIEQYF
>-|TRBJ2-6|TRBV2|many
TGTGCCAGCAGTTTCCAAACAGGGCCTGGGGCCAACGTCCTGACTTTC
CASSFQTGPGANVLTF
>TRBD2|TRBJ2-7|TRBV14|few
TGTGCCAGCAGCCGAGGGACTAGCGGGAGTACCCCGAACAACTTC
CASSRGTSGSTPNNF
>TRBD1|TRBJ2-7|TRBV7-2|-
TGTGCCAGCAGCTTATCGGGACAGGGGTCCTACGAGCAGTACTTC
CASSLSGQGSYEQYF
>-|TRBJ2-1|TRBV11-2|-
TGTGCCAGCAGCTTCGTAGGGACTGCGAATGAGCAGTTCTTC
CASSFVGTANEQFF
>-|TRBJ1-4|TRBV27|-
TGTGCCAGCAGCTTAACCAGGGCCAATGAAAAACTGTTTTTT
CASSLTRANEKLFF
>-|TRBJ2-1|TRBV5-1|few
TGCGCCAGCAGCTTTTCTCGGACAGCGAGCTCCTACAATGAGCAGTTCTTC
CASSFSRTASSYNEQFF
>-|TRBJ2-1|TRBV27|few
TGTGCCAGCAGTTTAGAACGGGACTCCTACAATGAGCAGTTCTTC
CASSLERDSYNEQFF
>TRBD1|TRBJ2-7|TRBV5-4|-
TGTGCCAGCAGCTTGGGCTGGCAGGGGGCGAAGGAGCAGTACTTC
CASSLGWQGAKEQYF
>TRBD2|TRBJ2-1|TRBV5-4|-
TGTGCCAGCAGCTCTAGCGGGAGGGCCTCCTACAATGAGCAGTTCTTC
CASSSSGRASYNEQFF
>-|TRBJ2-1|TRBV2|-
TGTGCCAGCACCGGGACTTTCCTCAAGGGTGAGCAGTTCTTC
CASTGTFLKGEQFF
>TRBD2|TRBJ2-7|TRBV19|few
TGTGCCAGTAGTATAGTATCTGGCGGGAGTTCCGAGCAGTACTTC
CASSIVSGGSSEQYF
>-|TRBJ2-5|TRBV5-4|few
TGTGCCAGCAGCCCTTCCACGACAGCCGGGGAGACCCAGTACTTC
CASSPSTTAGETQYF
>TRBD2|TRBJ2-5|TRBV14|many
TGTGCCAGCAGCCAAGATGCGACTAGCGGGCGGTTCGGGACCCAGTACTTC
CASSQDATSGRFGTQYF
>TRBD2|TRBJ2-7|TRBV6-1|few
TGTGCCAGCAGTGAAGGATCGGCGGGAGGGTCGGACGAGCAGTACTTC
CASSEGSAGGSDEQYF
>-|TRBJ1-2|TRBV20-1|few
TGCAGTGGTTATTCCTCCTATGGCTACACCTTC
CSGYSSYGYTF
>-|TRBJ1-2|TRBV28|-
TGTGCCAGCAGTGCTCCGACATCTAACTATGGCTACACCTTC
CASSAPTSNYGYTF
>TRBD2|TRBJ2-5|TRBV4-2|few
TGTGCCAGCAGCCTTCTAGCGGACAAACAAGAGACCCAGTACTTC
CASSLLADKQETQYF
>-|TRBJ2-3|TRBV7-2|many
TGTGCCAGCAGCTTCTCCGGGACTCGGGGCACAGATACGCAGTATTTT
CASSFSGTRGTDTQYF
>-|TRBJ1-5|TRBV6-5|-
TGTGCCAGCAGACTGGACAGTAGCAATCAGCCCCAGCATTTT
CASRLDSSNQPQHF
>-|TRBJ2-2|TRBV6-5|few
TGTGCCAGCAGCTATGGACTCGGAGGCACCGGGGAGCTGTTTTTT
CASSYGLGGTGELFF
>TRBD1|TRBJ1-1|TRBV6-4|-
TGTGCCAGCAGTGAGACAGGGGGGAACACTGAAGCTTTCTTT
CASSETGGNTEAFF
>TRBD1|TRBJ1-1|TRBV19|few
TGTGCCAGTAGCATGGGACAGGGGGCAGGCACTGAAGCTTTCTTT
CASSMGQGAGTEAFF
>-|TRBJ2-4|TRBV6-5|-
TGTGCCAGCAGTGGTGCCGGAAACATTCAGTACTTC
CASSGAGNIQYF
>TRBD2|TRBJ2-1|TRBV10-3|few
TGTGCCAGTAACTGGGCGGGAGGGCCAAACAATGAGCAGTTCTTC
CASNWAGGPNNEQFF
>-|TRBJ1-2|TRBV29-1|few
TGCAGCGTTGAGTCCAGGTTCTCTGGCTACACCTTC
CSVESRFSGYTF
>-|TRBJ1-4|TRBV15|many
TGTGCCACCAGCTCACAAACGGGGACTAATGAAAAACTGTTTTTT
CATSSQTGTNEKLFF
>TRBD1|TRBJ1-1|TRBV19|few
TGTGCCAGTAGTGGAAGAAACAGGGGTGAAGCTTTCTTT
CASSGRNRGEAFF
>TRBD1|TRBJ1-5|TRBV27|few
TGTGCCAGCAGTTCGACAGGGGACACTCAGCCCCAGCATTTT
CASSSTGDTQPQHF
>TRBD1|TRBJ2-3|TRBV6-5|-
TGTGCCAGCAGTTACACCTCGACAGGGGCAGATACGCAGTATTTT
CASSYTSTGADTQYF
>-|TRBJ2-5|TRBV28|few
TGTGCCAGCAGAATGACAGGGAGGGAGACCCAGTACTTC
CASRMTGRETQYF
>-|TRBJ1-1|TRBV21-1|few
TGTGCCAGCAGCGGTATACAGGGACGCATTGCCACTGAAGCTTTCTTT
CASSGIQGRIATEAFF
>-|TRBJ1-1|TRBV28|-
TGTGCCAGCAGTTTAGAACGGGATGTAGCTGAAGCTTTCTTT
CASSLERDVAEAFF
>-|TRBJ1-3|TRBV4-2|-
TGTGCCAGCAGCCAAGGACACAGCTCTGGAAACACCATATATTTT
CASSQGHSSGNTIYF
>-|TRBJ2-5|TRBV11-3|few
TGTGCCAGCTCCAGGGTAACTCAAGAGACCCAGTACTTC
CASSRVTQETQYF
>-|TRBJ1-4|TRBV11-2|-
TGTGCCAGCAGCTTGGGATCAGGGTCAAAAGCAACTAATGAAAAACTGTTTTTT
CASSLGSGSKATNEKLFF
>TRBD1|TRBJ2-7|TRBV7-9|few
TGTGCCAGCAGCCCAGGGGGTAGCTCCTACGAGCAGTACTTC
CASSPGGSSYEQYF
>TRBD2|TRBJ2-1|TRBV7-2|many
TGTGCCAGCAGAGCTAGCGGGAGGGCAGCTGAGCAGTTCTTC
CASRASGRAAEQFF
>-|TRBJ1-5|TRBV18|-
TGTGCCAGCTCACCATATGAGGGCCCTAGCAATCAGCCCCAGCATTTT
CASSPYEGPSNQPQHF
>TRBD1|TRBJ1-4|TRBV9|-
TGTGCCAGCAGCGTAGGGGGACAGGGCGAAAAACTGTTTTTT
CASSVGGQGEKLFF
>TRBD1|TRBJ2-7|TRBV5-4|-
TGTGCCAGCAGCTCGGGACAGGGCACCTACGAGCAGTACTTC
CASSSGQGTYEQYF
>TRBD2|TRBJ2-1|TRBV5-4|few
TGTGCCAGCAGCCCGGGAGGTTCAGGGACCTACAATGAGCAGTTCTTC
CASSPGGSGTYNEQFF
>TRBD2|TRBJ2-4|TRBV18|few
TGTGCCAGCTCACCAGACCTTCTAGCGGGAGGAGCCAAAAACATTCAGTACTTC
CASSPDLLAGGAKNIQYF
>-|TRBJ2-4|TRBV28|-
TGTGCCAGCAGTTTAGTGCGTCCTCTAAACATTCAGTACTTC
CASSLVRPLNIQYF
>-|TRBJ2-3|TRBV27|few
TGTGCCAGCAGTGCGTACACAGGCATTAACACAGATACGCAGTATTTT
CASSAYTGINTDTQYF
>-|TRBJ1-2|TRBV28|-
TGTGCCAGCAGTTTTCCGGGGAATCCCAACTATGGCTACACCTTC
CASSFPGNPNYGYTF
>TRBD2|TRBJ2-3|TRBV5-1|-
TGCGCCAGCGGTCTAGCGGGAGGGACAACTAGCACAGATACGCAGTATTTT
CASGLAGGTTSTDTQYF
>-|TRBJ2-5|TRBV7-9|-
TGTGCCAGCAGCTTCGACTATCAGAAGACCCAGTACTTC
CASSFDYQKTQYF
>-|TRBJ1-1|TRBV7-3|few
TGTGCCAGCAGCGCGGGAGCGAACACTGAAGCTTTCTTT
CASSAGANTEAFF
>TRBD1|TRBJ2-7|TRBV9|-
TGTGCCAGCAGCGAAACCGGAACAGGGGGGTCCTACGAGCAGTACTTC
CASSETGTGGSYEQYF
>-|TRBJ2-7|TRBV13|few
TGTGCCAGCAGCTTCTGGGGAGCCACCTCCTACGAGCAGTACTTC
CASSFWGATSYEQYF
>-|TRBJ1-1|TRBV29-1|many
TGCAGCGCATACAGGGACATGAACACTGAAGCTTTCTTT
CSAYRDMNTEAFF